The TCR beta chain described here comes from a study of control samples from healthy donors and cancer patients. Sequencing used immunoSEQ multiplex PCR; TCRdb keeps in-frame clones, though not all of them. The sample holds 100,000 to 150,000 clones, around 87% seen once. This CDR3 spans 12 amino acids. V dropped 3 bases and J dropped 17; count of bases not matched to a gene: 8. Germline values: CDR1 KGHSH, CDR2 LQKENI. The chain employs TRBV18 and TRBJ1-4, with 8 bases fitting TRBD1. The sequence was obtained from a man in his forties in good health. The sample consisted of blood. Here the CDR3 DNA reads TGTGCCAGCTCACCGGATGGACAGGGTTTATTTTTT. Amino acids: CASSPDGQGLFF.